Listed here is a single T cell receptor beta chain. Germline CDR1 reads MDHEN; CDR2 reads SYDVKM. The CDR3 loop spans 15 amino acids. V shed 4 bases and J shed 0 bases, with 9 bases lying between them. The sample originates from a study of CD8 T cells in Susac syndrome. TCR beta sequencing covered blood CD8+ and CD4+ T cells. Included as multiple sclerosis controls were treatment-naive patients who had stable or active relapsing-remitting disease. Negative isolation was applied to CD8+ and CD4+ T cells, and FACS enrichment was applied to TEMRA cells. With random hexamers, reverse transcription was performed on roughly 0.45 to 1 ug of RNA. TCRdb fed the immunoSEQ multiplex PCR reads into MiXCR, producing one record per CDR3 protein. The sample lists 50,000 or so distinct CDR3 sequences; 93% were seen once.

The chain employs TRBV28 and TRBJ2-2, with D perhaps matching TRBD2 (6 bases). This clonotype originated in a human donor with multiple sclerosis. Specimen: CD8+ T cells from PBMCs. In nucleotides, the CDR3 is TGTGCCAGCAGTTATGGGAGGTCGAACACCGGGGAGCTGTTTTTT. As protein: CASSYGRSNTGELFF.